What follows are 14 T cell receptor beta chains derived from one specimen sequenced in a study of somatic mutations in cytotoxic T cells in rheumatoid arthritis. The protocol was immunoSEQ multiplex PCR, while the TCRdb copy is restricted to in-frame clones and leaves out a portion. Here the sample spans 17,000 or so clones, 78% being singletons. Sequenced sample: CD8+ T cells sorted from blood. All receptors derive from an adult with rheumatoid arthritis.

The chain joins TRBV4-1 to TRBJ2-2; 8 bases are a match to TRBD1. This CDR3 has 16 residues. Germline CDR1 is MGHRA and CDR2 is YSYEKL. V gave up 2 bases and J gave up 1 base; unmatched junction bases: 3. CDR3 sequence: CASSQRGQVNTGELFF. CDR3 DNA: TGCGCCAGCAGCCAAAGGGGACAGGTGAACACCGGGGAGCTGTTTTTT.

The V and J genes are TRBV6-6 and TRBJ2-5; D might be TRBD1 (6 bases). Per germline, CDR1 MNHNY and CDR2 SVGAGI (reference sequence). This CDR3 comprises 14 residues. The V end was cut by 5 bases, the J end by 0 bases, with 10 bases between. CDR3 DNA: TGTGCCAGCAGTGCTGGGGGCTACCAAGAGACCCAGTACTTC. As protein: CASSAGGYQETQYF.

The rearrangement joins TRBV6-5 to TRBJ1-1; D remains unclear. The CDR3 spans 16 residues. Germline V gives CDR1 MNHEY, CDR2 SVGAGI. V was trimmed by 0 bases and J by 3 bases, leaving 14 bases between them. The CDR3 sequence: CASSYSREARYTEAFF. The DNA of the CDR3 is TGTGCCAGCAGTTACTCGAGAGAGGCCAGATACACTGAAGCTTTCTTT.

The chain links TRBV6-5 to TRBJ1-2; D possibly corresponds to TRBD1 (6 bases). Deletions cut 0 bases from V and 4 bases from J, with 12 bases between. The CDR3 sequence is 15 residues long. Germline values: CDR1 MNHEY, CDR2 SVGAGI. Here the CDR3 DNA reads TGTGCCAGCAGTTACTCGAGGGGCAGGGGCTATGGCTACACCTTC. Amino acid sequence: CASSYSRGRGYGYTF.

The chain joins TRBV4-1 to TRBJ2-7; possibly TRBD2 for D (5 bases). This CDR3 region has 13 residues. From germline, CDR1 is MGHRA and CDR2 YSYEKL. Between the trimmed V and J ends, which lost 2 bases and 6 bases, there was a span of 11 bases. CDR3 protein: CASSQIQGGEQYF. The CDR3 coding sequence is TGCGCCAGCAGCCAAATTCAAGGAGGCGAGCAGTACTTC.

V is TRBV19 and J is TRBJ1-6; unclear D gene. The V and J ends lost 3 bases and 9 bases respectively, with 12 bases between them. There are 14 residues in the CDR3. In germline, CDR1 is LNHDA, CDR2 SQIVND (reference sequence). The CDR3 spells CASSMEGLISPLHF. As DNA, the CDR3 is TGTGCCAGTAGTATGGAGGGTTTAATTTCACCCCTCCACTTT. The full variable domain, with the rest looked up from reference TRBV19 and TRBJ1-6, is DGGITQSPKYLFRKEGQNVTLSCEQNLNHDAMYWYRQDPGQGLRLIYYSQIVNDFQKGDIAEGYSVSREKKESFPLTVTSAQKNPTAFYLCASSMEGLISPLHFGNGTRLTVT.

This clone was observed a few times. The gene calls are TRBV7-9 and TRBJ1-5; no definite D call. V lost 0 bases and J 3 bases, leaving 3 bases between the germline ends. Germline CDR1 reads SEHNR; CDR2 reads FQNEAQ (reference sequence). The CDR3 loop spans 13 amino acids. The CDR3 DNA follows: TGTGCCAGCAGCTTAGCGATCAATCAGCCCCAGCATTTT. It translates to CASSLAINQPQHF.

The chain joins TRBV4-1 to TRBJ1-1, with D perhaps TRBD1 (5 bases). The CDR3 has 14 amino acids. The germline V gene has CDR1 MGHRA and CDR2 YSYEKL. Trimming left V 1 base short and J 2 bases short, with 8 bases between. This CDR3 reads CASSQGGLNTEAFF. CDR3 DNA: TGCGCCAGCAGCCAAGGGGGCCTAAACACTGAAGCTTTCTTT.

The rearrangement links TRBV4-1 to TRBJ1-1; a weak D match, TRBD1 (6 bases). The CDR3 is made up of 16 amino acids. The V end was cut by 4 bases, the J end by 4 bases, with 19 bases between. Per the germline V gene, CDR1 is MGHRA and CDR2 is YSYEKL. For the CDR3, the DNA is TGCGCCAGCAGCCCATCCTCACAGGGCGTTGGCACTGAAGCTTTCTTT. It is translated as CASSPSSQGVGTEAFF.

This chain links TRBV5-1 with TRBJ2-2; no clear D. This CDR3 spans 15 amino acids. V lost 4 bases to trimming and J lost 1 base, with 11 bases between them. The V gene's germline CDR1 is SGHRS and CDR2 YFSETQ. CDR3: CASSPTAMNTGELFF. Written as DNA, the CDR3 is TGCGCCAGCAGCCCCACCGCTATGAACACCGGGGAGCTGTTTTTT.

The genes are TRBV5-1 and TRBJ2-1, with 8 positions matching TRBD1. There are 15 residues in the CDR3. The V and J ends lost 0 bases and 8 bases, in that order; junction bases with no gene match: 7. CDR1 is SGHRS and CDR2 is YFSETQ in the germline V gene. In DNA, the CDR3 is TGCGCCAGCAGCTTGGCGTTACAGGGGGGACATGAGCAGTTCTTC. This sequence encodes CASSLALQGGHEQFF.

This chain joins TRBV7-8 and TRBJ2-1, with D unresolved. V shed 6 bases and J shed 1 base, with 16 bases lying between them. This CDR3 is 16 amino acids long. Germline CDR1 reads SGHVS; CDR2 reads FQNEAQ. Here the CDR3 reads CASSLYRELSYNEQFF. In DNA, the CDR3 is TGTGCCAGCAGTTTGTACCGAGAGTTGTCCTACAATGAGCAGTTCTTC.

The rearrangement uses TRBV19 and TRBJ1-5; D is undetermined. The CDR3 consists of 17 residues. Germline lookup yields CDR1 LNHDA and CDR2 SQIVND (reference sequence). The germline V and J ends were trimmed by 7 bases and 3 bases, with 22 bases remaining between them. The CDR3 DNA reads as TGTGCCAGTAAGTATAAGAGGATAGGAACCTCCAATCAGCCCCAGCATTTT. Its protein product is CASKYKRIGTSNQPQHF.

The chain uses TRBV19 and TRBJ2-1, with D hard to call. The CDR3 sequence is 13 residues long. The V gene's germline CDR1 is LNHDA and CDR2 SQIVND (reference sequence). V lost 3 bases and J 4 bases, leaving 7 bases between the germline ends. CDR3 amino acids: CASSIRDYNEQFF. The CDR3 coding sequence is TGTGCCAGTAGTATTAGGGATTACAATGAGCAGTTCTTC.